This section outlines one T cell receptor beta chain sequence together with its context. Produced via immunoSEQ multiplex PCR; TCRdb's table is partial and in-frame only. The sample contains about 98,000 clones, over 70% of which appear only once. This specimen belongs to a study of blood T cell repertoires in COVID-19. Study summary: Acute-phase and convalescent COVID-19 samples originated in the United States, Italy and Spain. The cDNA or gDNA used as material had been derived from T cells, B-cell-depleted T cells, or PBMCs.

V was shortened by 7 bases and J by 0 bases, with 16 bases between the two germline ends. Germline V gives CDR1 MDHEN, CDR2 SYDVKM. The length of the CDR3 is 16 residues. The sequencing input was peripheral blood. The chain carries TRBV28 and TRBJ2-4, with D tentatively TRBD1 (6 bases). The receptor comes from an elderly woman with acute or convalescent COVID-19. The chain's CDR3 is CASKMTGSLAKNIQYF. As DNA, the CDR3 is TGTGCCAGCAAGATGACAGGAAGTTTAGCCAAAAACATTCAGTACTTC.